This T cell receptor beta chain was observed in a study of shared clonotypes between healthy human individuals. Points on this clone: The sample carries other DNA sequences with the same CDR3.

Clones were sequenced by immunoSEQ multiplex PCR, and TCRdb holds only the in-frame ones, with some missing. The sample holds about 2.4 million clones, more than 80% seen once. Looked up from germline, CDR1 is MNHEY and CDR2 is SMNVEV (reference sequence). With 6 bases clipped from V and 6 bases from J, the junction kept 4 bases outside the gene matches. The CDR3 has 12 amino acids. This TCR derives from a man aged 18 to 29 in good health. The material sequenced was naive CD4+ T cells sorted from blood. Indicated subset: CD45RA+ positively selected. The rearrangement links TRBV27 to TRBJ1-2; 7 bases fit TRBD1. The CDR3 coding sequence is TGTGCCAGCAGCCTCAGGGGGAATGGCTACACCTTC. Translation gives CASSLRGNGYTF.